Following are 21 T cell receptor beta chains from one sample sequenced in a study of T cells after yellow fever vaccination. MiXCR, run by TCRdb on the 5' RACE reads, gives a single entry per CDR3 protein. Among a few hundred thousand distinct CDR3 sequences listed, roughly 8.7% were seen once. Sequenced here: CD4+ T cells sorted from PBMCs, sampled 5 days after the yellow fever booster vaccination. Receptors originate from a man aged 18 to 29 who received the YFV17D yellow fever vaccine.

This chain links TRBV6-2 or TRBV6-3 with TRBJ2-2; D is possibly TRBD1 (5 bases). The CDR3 runs 16 residues. Trimming left V 5 bases short and J 5 bases short, with 18 bases between. Per the germline V gene, CDR1 is MNHEY and CDR2 is SVGEGT. The CDR3 bases are TGTGCCAGCAGTCGGGCAGGAAGGGGTTCGACCGGGGAGCTGTTTTTT. Translated: CASSRAGRGSTGELFF.

This clonotype has just a few counts. The chain is built from TRBV29-1 and TRBJ2-3; 12 nucleotides match TRBD2. V lost 3 bases to trimming and J lost 3 bases; unmatched junction nucleotides: 4. CDR1 is SQVTM and CDR2 is ANQGSEA in the germline V gene. The CDR3 runs to 15 residues. CDR3 protein: CSVEGLAGSTDTQYF. The DNA for the CDR3 is TGCAGCGTTGAGGGACTAGCGGGTTCGACAGATACGCAGTATTTT.

This clonotype has a count of ten or more. This rearrangement joins TRBV10-3 to TRBJ2-5; 8 bases are shared with TRBD1. Unmatched junction bases numbered 5, after V lost 7 bases and J lost 4 bases. CDR1 and CDR2 from the germline V gene are ENHRY and SYGVKD. The CDR3 is made up of 13 amino acids. The DNA for the CDR3 is TGTGCCATCACACCGACAGGGGCAGAGACCCAGTACTTC. Its translation is CAITPTGAETQYF.

This sequence joins TRBV14 and TRBJ1-2; no definite D call. Germline V lookup: CDR1 SGHDN, CDR2 FVKESK. V was shortened by 1 base and J by 8 bases, with 11 bases between the two germline ends. CDR3 length: 13 amino acids. CDR3 in DNA: TGTGCCAGCAGCCAAGCGTGGGTACCCGGCTACACCTTC. Its protein product is CASSQAWVPGYTF.

In this sample, this clonotype turned up many times. The chain couples TRBV18 to TRBJ2-2; a weak D match, TRBD1 (5 bases). V dropped 2 bases and J dropped 7 bases, with 17 bases sitting between them. CDR1 is KGHSH, CDR2 LQKENI, per germline. The CDR3 sequence is 16 residues long. CDR3 coding DNA: TGTGCCAGCTCACCATCATCGACAGCGTGGATCGGGGAGCTGTTTTTT. It codes for CASSPSSTAWIGELFF.

The gene calls are TRBV5-4 and TRBJ2-1; 12 bases align to TRBD2. The germline CDR1 and CDR2 sequences are SGHNT and YYREEE (reference sequence). The CDR3 spans 15 residues. V gave up 5 bases and J gave up 6 bases; unmatched junction bases: 6. CDR3 protein: CASRDLAGGPNEQFF. The CDR3 DNA follows: TGTGCCAGCAGGGATCTAGCGGGGGGGCCCAATGAGCAGTTCTTC.

The CDR3 reads CATSSPQPYNEQFF. CDR3 bases: TGTGCCACCAGCAGTCCCCAGCCCTACAATGAGCAGTTCTTC. V usage is TRBV15 and J usage is TRBJ2-1; D remains ambiguous. CDR3 length: 14 residues. The germline gives CDR1 LNHNV, CDR2 YYDKDF (reference sequence). V was cut by 3 bases and J by 2 bases, with 8 bases left in between.

This clonotype was counted many times. The rearrangement joins TRBV20-1 to TRBJ1-6, with unresolved D. The CDR3 sequence is 16 residues long. Germline CDR1 reads DFQATT; CDR2 reads SNEGSKA (reference sequence). Trimming removed 0 bases at V and 7 bases at J, with 16 bases between. The CDR3 DNA follows: TGCAGTGCTAGAGATGAGGGAAGGGTCCAGAATTCACCCCTCCACTTT. Amino acids: CSARDEGRVQNSPLHF.

This clonotype has at least ten counts. J is TRBJ2-3 and V is TRBV9; TRBD2 might be the D (5 bases). The length of the CDR3 is 13 residues. Germline CDR1 reads SGDLS; CDR2 reads YYNGEE. V was trimmed by 3 bases and J by 9 bases, leaving 14 bases between them. In DNA form, the CDR3 reads TGTGCCAGCAGCGCGAGGGCCCAACCCACGCAGTATTTT. This encodes CASSARAQPTQYF.

The rearrangement links TRBV5-1 to TRBJ2-1, with TRBD2 identical over 7 bases. J was trimmed by 6 bases and V by 5 bases; bases with no gene match: 8. The CDR3 loop spans 14 amino acids. Germline-derived CDR1 and CDR2 are SGHRS and YFSETQ. The DNA of the CDR3 is TGCGCCAGCAGTTCGGGGGAGGGGCCCAATGAGCAGTTCTTC. Translation gives CASSSGEGPNEQFF.

This chain uses TRBV5-1 with TRBJ2-6; D not certain. The V gene lost 4 bases and the J gene lost 3 bases, with 8 bases spanning the gap. This CDR3 contains 14 residues. Germline CDR1 is SGHRS and CDR2 is YFSETQ. CDR3 in amino acids: CASSEANGANVLTF. The DNA for the CDR3 is TGCGCCAGCAGCGAAGCAAATGGGGCCAACGTCCTGACTTTC.

This clonotype appeared a few times. The chain has TRBV29-1 and TRBJ2-1, with 9 bases fitting TRBD1. CDR1 is SQVTM, CDR2 ANQGSEA, per germline. V shed 0 bases and J 3 bases; nucleotides not matched to a gene: 6. The CDR3 consists of 16 residues. The CDR3 loop reads CSVEDFMGQGYNEQFF. The CDR3, as DNA: TGCAGCGTTGAAGACTTTATGGGACAGGGCTACAATGAGCAGTTCTTC.

This clonotype has only a few counts. J is TRBJ2-1 and V is TRBV2, with 11 positions matching TRBD1. The germline CDR1 and CDR2 sequences are SNHLY and FYNNEI. Losses at the gene ends were 0 bases for V and 8 bases for J; bases not matched to a gene: 3. The CDR3 is 15 amino acids. In nucleotides, the CDR3 is TGTGCCAGCAGTGAAGCGAGGACAGGGGGCGATGAGCAGTTCTTC. Its protein product is CASSEARTGGDEQFF.

This clonotype turned up a few times. CDR3 bases: TGCAGTGCTGTTCTAGACAGGAAGGAGTCACCCCTCCACTTT. Amino acids: CSAVLDRKESPLHF. The V and J genes are TRBV20-1 and TRBJ1-6; D might be TRBD1 (6 bases). From germline, CDR1 is DFQATT and CDR2 SNEGSKA (reference sequence). The CDR3 has 14 amino acids. V shed 5 bases and J shed 10 bases, with 18 bases lying between them.

The V call is TRBV15, the J call TRBJ2-7, with D unresolved. The CDR3 is 17 amino acids. Trimming left V 1 base short and J 10 bases short, with 26 bases between. Germline-derived CDR1 and CDR2 are LNHNV and YYDKDF (reference sequence). CDR3 in amino acids: CATSRGDSRIDQETQYV. CDR3 DNA: TGTGCCACCAGCAGAGGGGATTCGCGTATCGACCAAGAGACCCAGTACGTC.

In its sample, this clonotype was seen many times. This chain connects TRBV2 to TRBJ1-6, with 10 bases fitting TRBD1. The V segment lost 8 bases and the J segment 8 bases; nucleotides outside the gene matches: 6. This CDR3 is 14 amino acids long. Germline V CDR1 and CDR2: SNHLY, FYNNEI. The DNA for the CDR3 is TGTGCCAGCCTCCGAGGACAGGGGGATTCACCCCTCCACTTT. Amino acids: CASLRGQGDSPLHF.

This clonotype occurred a few times. The chain is built from TRBV7-9 and TRBJ1-1, with D unresolved. V lost 5 bases and J 6 bases, leaving 13 bases between the germline ends. The CDR3 consists of 13 residues. Germline V gives CDR1 SEHNR, CDR2 FQNEAQ (reference sequence). CDR3: CASSPQGPAEAFF. CDR3 nucleotide sequence: TGTGCCAGCAGCCCCCAAGGGCCAGCTGAAGCTTTCTTT.

This clonotype was recorded a few times. The chain joins TRBV20-1 to TRBJ1-2; D is undetermined. This CDR3 comprises 11 residues. V was cut by 1 base and J by 3 bases, with 3 bases left in between. In germline, CDR1 is DFQATT, CDR2 SNEGSKA (reference sequence). CDR3 protein: CSARADYGYTF. For the CDR3, the DNA is TGCAGTGCTAGAGCGGACTATGGCTACACCTTC.

The V and J genes are TRBV5-1 and TRBJ2-4; weak D call: TRBD1 (5 bases). Trimming took 0 bases from V and 5 from J, leaving 15 bases between them. The CDR3 runs to 16 residues. Germline assignment: CDR1 SGHRS and CDR2 YFSETQ. CDR3 nucleotides: TGCGCCAGCAGCTTGGGGGGTGGACAAGGGCAAAACATTCAGTACTTC. Its translation is CASSLGGGQGQNIQYF.

This clonotype was counted a few times. The chain carries TRBV5-1 and TRBJ2-5; tentative D call: TRBD2 (5 bases). The CDR3 contains 14 residues. V shed 2 bases and J shed 5 bases, with 13 bases lying between them. Germline V gene lookup returns CDR1 SGHRS and CDR2 YFSETQ. The CDR3: CASSFSRAEETQYF. DNA of the CDR3: TGCGCCAGCAGCTTTTCGAGAGCGGAGGAGACCCAGTACTTC.

This clonotype was detected only a few times. V gene TRBV20-1 combines with J gene TRBJ2-6; TRBD1 or TRBD2 may be the D gene (5 bases each). There are 15 residues in the CDR3. Trimming left V 1 base short and J 2 bases short, with 9 bases between. Germline V gene lookup returns CDR1 DFQATT and CDR2 SNEGSKA (reference sequence). The CDR3 sequence is CSARGQGAGANVLTF. The CDR3 DNA follows: TGCAGTGCTAGAGGTCAGGGAGCTGGGGCCAACGTCCTGACTTTC.